This T cell receptor (beta chain) was found in a study of cytomegalovirus exposure and HLA in healthy donors. Study-level information: Earlier results showed 90 million to 120 million unique TCR beta sequences derived from some 190 million T cells.

Study outcomes and limitations: TCR beta chains numbering some 150 were designated cytomegalovirus-associated. Later analysis identified some 16,000 TCR beta sequences associated with HLA alleles, using a false discovery rate threshold of 0.05. Reports described diagnosis of cytomegalovirus status by the classifier as highly specific and sensitive.

This clone was seen a single time. The antigen is unknown. The J segment lost 2 bases and the V segment lost 3 bases, leaving 7 bases of the junction unmatched. Germline V lookup: CDR1 MDHEN, CDR2 SYDVKM. The CDR3 length is 16 residues. PCR involved 60 Vbeta and 13 Jbeta primers. The repertoire was sequenced with immunoSEQ multiplex PCR; TCRdb's copy has only in-frame clones and lacks some. The table has some 63,000 clones, under 90% seen once. This receptor was identified in a woman aged 40 to 50 in good health and CMV-seronegative. This sequence joins TRBV28 and TRBJ1-3; 7 bases are shared with TRBD1. Sequencing was carried out using PBMCs. The DNA for the CDR3 is TGTGCCAGCAGTTTGAAGGGTGGGACAGCTGGAAACACCATATATTTT. Protein product: CASSLKGGTAGNTIYF. The whole variable domain, filled in from reference TRBV28 and TRBJ1-3, reads DVKVTQSSRYLVKRTGEKVFLECVQDMDHENMFWYRQDPGLGLRLIYFSYDVKMKEKGDIPEGYSVSREKKERFSLILESASTNQTSMYLCASSLKGGTAGNTIYFGEGSWLTVV.